This TCR beta chain derives from a study of shared clonotypes between healthy human individuals. Regarding the study as a whole: Sequencing depth was predicted to influence how clonotypes are shared among donors. A reduction in generation probabilities was seen for non-shared clonotypes relative to those shared by all four donors. Across subsets, estimated richness was generally greater for naive than for memory populations.

Sequencing used immunoSEQ multiplex PCR; TCRdb keeps in-frame clones, though not all of them. Of more than 1.2 million clones listed, approximately 98.5% are singletons. From CD4+ cells came CD45RA+ naive and CD45RA-negative memory subsets. A note on this clone: Antigen specificity is unknown.

From germline, CDR1 is KGHSH and CDR2 LQKENI. The CDR3 has 16 amino acids. The V segment lost 3 bases and the J segment 5 bases; nucleotides outside the gene matches: 11. Material for sequencing was naive CD4+ T cells sorted from blood. The subset denotes: CD45RA+ positively selected. The chain employs TRBV18 and TRBJ1-1; the match to TRBD1 covers 8 bases. The receptor was isolated from a man aged 30-40 years in good health. This chain's CDR3 is CASSPSRGQARTEAFF. The CDR3 DNA is TGTGCCAGCTCACCCTCGAGGGGACAGGCTAGAACTGAAGCTTTCTTT. The complete variable domain, with remaining parts taken from reference TRBV18 and TRBJ1-1, reads NAGVMQNPRHLVRRRGQEARLRCSPMKGHSHVYWYRQLPEEGLKFMVYLQKENIIDESGMPKERFSAEFPKEGPSILRIQQVVRGDSAAYFCASSPSRGQARTEAFFGQGTRLTVV.